The clone carrying this TCR beta chain was detected many times. What it binds is unknown. This specimen comes from a study of T cell repertoires in cytomegalovirus infection. Study observations and caveats: There were HLA-C-restricted CMV-specific TCR beta clonotypes dominating the ex vivo response.

This CDR3 has 13 residues. V lost 5 bases to trimming and J lost 3 bases, with 10 bases between them. The germline CDR1 and CDR2 sequences are SEHNR and FQNEAQ (reference sequence). TCRdb itself ran the reads through MiXCR, one entry per CDR3 protein. This table has approximately 1,000,000 distinct CDR3 sequences, roughly 30% appearing once. The source of this sequence is a human donor in good health (CMV status not recorded). Some clones in this sample may be carry-over from other donors' samples. Sequencing was performed on cultured CD8+ T cells from PBMCs, taken from culture after CMV antigen stimulation. The genes are TRBV7-9 and TRBJ1-1; D ambiguous. The CDR3 sequence is CASSQSKYTEAFF. Here the CDR3 DNA reads TGTGCCAGCAGCCAATCCAAGTACACTGAAGCTTTCTTT.